Listed below are T cell receptor beta chains from one sample, sequenced in a study of blood T cells in healthy people across ages. TCRdb re-called the 5' RACE reads through MiXCR, storing one row per CDR3 protein. In the table there are around 1,000,000 distinct CDR3 sequences, about 23% of which are singletons. This sample also appeared in a second study, on T cells of mothers and their children.

Sequences were obtained from blood. The receptors here all came from a girl aged 2 to 9 in good health. Both conserved end residues are part of each CDR3. The order of the fields is CDR3 protein, CDR3 DNA, J gene, V gene, clone size, D gene. The D gene is left open where the match is weak. Clone size is shown for a subset of rows, as once, few, many or a class of expanded clone.

CASSYGGDRYYEQYF | TGTGCCAGCAGTTACGGTGGAGACAGGTACTACGAGCAGTACTTC | TRBJ2-7 | TRBV6-6 | . | .
CASSYFQGTEQFF | TGTGCCAGCAGTTACTTCCAGGGTACCGAGCAGTTCTTC | TRBJ2-1 | TRBV6-2/TRBV6-3 | few | .
CASSESDSYEQYF | TGTGCCAGCAGTGAATCGGACTCCTACGAGCAGTACTTC | TRBJ2-7 | TRBV6-1 | . | .
CASSTGPKSYEQYF | TGTGCCAGCAGTACCGGGCCGAAATCCTACGAGCAGTACTTC | TRBJ2-7 | TRBV2 | few | .
CSAETGDHQPQHF | TGCAGCGCGGAGACAGGGGACCATCAGCCCCAGCATTTT | TRBJ1-5 | TRBV29-1 | . | TRBD1
CATSGGGEQYF | TGTGCCACCAGTGGGGGAGGCGAGCAGTACTTC | TRBJ2-7 | TRBV24-1 | . | .
CASSPPPQGVYEQYF | TGTGCCAGCAGCCCCCCCCCGCAGGGGGTCTACGAGCAGTACTTC | TRBJ2-7 | TRBV7-9 | . | TRBD1
CASSVGVATNEKLFF | TGTGCCAGCAGCGTTGGGGTGGCAACTAATGAAAAACTGTTTTTT | TRBJ1-4 | TRBV9 | few | .
CSARDRGNTDTQYF | TGCAGTGCTAGAGATCGGGGGAACACAGATACGCAGTATTTT | TRBJ2-3 | TRBV20-1 | few | .
CATQSKAEETQYF | TGTGCCACCCAATCTAAGGCGGAAGAGACCCAGTACTTC | TRBJ2-5 | TRBV28 | once | .
CASRRDAGNTIYF | TGTGCCAGCAGGCGGGACGCTGGAAACACCATATATTTT | TRBJ1-3 | TRBV7-9 | . | .
CASSSLQGGAYEQYF | TGCGCCAGCAGCTCCCTTCAGGGGGGAGCCTACGAGCAGTACTTC | TRBJ2-7 | TRBV5-1 | . | .
CASRAPGLGYYNEQFF | TGTGCCAGCAGGGCTCCGGGACTAGGGTACTACAATGAGCAGTTCTTC | TRBJ2-1 | TRBV12-3/TRBV12-4 | . | TRBD2
CASIRQTSYNEQFF | TGTGCCAGCATCCGACAGACATCCTACAATGAGCAGTTCTTC | TRBJ2-1 | TRBV6-1 | few | .
CASSQAWGQADTEAFF | TGCGCCAGCAGCCAAGCATGGGGACAGGCAGACACTGAAGCTTTCTTT | TRBJ1-1 | TRBV4-3 | few | TRBD1
CASSSGLAGSAYNEQFF | TGCGCCAGCAGCTCCGGACTAGCGGGGAGCGCCTACAATGAGCAGTTCTTC | TRBJ2-1 | TRBV5-1 | . | TRBD2
CSVVSDTFTDTQYF | TGCAGCGTTGTGTCGGACACCTTCACAGATACGCAGTATTTT | TRBJ2-3 | TRBV29-1 | few | .
CAGSRTLGYGYTF | TGTGCCGGCAGCCGGACCCTAGGCTATGGCTACACCTTC | TRBJ1-2 | TRBV2 | . | .
CASTGARGETQYF | TGTGCCAGCACCGGGGCTAGGGGAGAGACCCAGTACTTC | TRBJ2-5 | TRBV13 | . | .
CSARTDRSTNYGYTF | TGCAGTGCAAGAACCGACAGGTCTACTAACTATGGCTACACCTTC | TRBJ1-2 | TRBV20-1 | . | .
CASSLPGRSTGELFF | TGTGCCAGCAGTTTACCAGGGAGGTCCACCGGGGAGCTGTTTTTT | TRBJ2-2 | TRBV28 | . | .
CASSLVGGSHNEQFF | TGTGCCAGCAGCTTAGTTGGGGGGAGCCACAATGAGCAGTTCTTC | TRBJ2-1 | TRBV11-2 | few | .
CASSYVGQDTQYF | TGTGCCAGCAGTTACGTGGGGCAAGATACGCAGTATTTT | TRBJ2-3 | TRBV6-2/TRBV6-3 | few | .
CASSLEMGQLFF | TGTGCCAGCAGCTTAGAGATGGGGCAACTGTTTTTT | TRBJ1-4 | TRBV7-6 | . | .
CASSPDRVKNF | TGTGCCAGCAGCCCGGACAGGGTAAAGAACTTC | TRBJ2-7 | TRBV7-9 | few | TRBD1
CASSLGPSKQYF | TGTGCCAGCAGCTTGGGGCCATCCAAGCAGTACTTC | TRBJ2-7 | TRBV7-2 | few | .
CASSSGTSGGLTSTDTQYF | TGTGCCAGCAGCTCCGGGACTAGCGGGGGACTTACTAGCACGGATACGCAGTATTTT | TRBJ2-3 | TRBV5-5 | . | TRBD2
CATRGTGVDQGYTF | TGTGCCACCAGAGGGACAGGGGTCGATCAAGGCTACACCTTC | TRBJ1-2 | TRBV24-1 | . | TRBD1
CASKFLRESREQFF | TGCGCCAGCAAGTTTTTGCGGGAGTCTAGGGAGCAGTTCTTC | TRBJ2-1 | TRBV5-1 | . | TRBD2
CAASPGLITGYTF | TGTGCCGCATCCCCAGGGTTAATAACGGGCTACACCTTC | TRBJ1-2 | TRBV6-5 | few | .
CASSRVMGQPQHF | TGTGCCAGCAGCCGGGTCATGGGACAGCCCCAGCATTTT | TRBJ1-5 | TRBV7-2 | . | .